These T cell receptor beta chains were read from a single sample in a study of T cell responses to AZD1222 COVID-19 vaccine. Method: immunoSEQ multiplex PCR; TCRdb's copy keeps in-frame clones and lacks some. The sample carries some 150,000 clones, over 80% recorded once. The sequenced sample was peripheral blood, obtained on day 0 of MenACWY control vaccination. These receptor sequences come from an adult in good health. Each CDR3 is given with its conserved first and last residue. A D gene is named only where the DNA matches it firmly. Only part of the rows carry a size: once, few, many, or a class if the clone is expanded.

abundance | j_gene | d_gene | v_gene | CDR3aa | CDR3nt
. | TRBJ2-5 | . | TRBV29-1 | CSAALDSEETQYF | TGCAGCGCTGCCCTGGACAGCGAAGAGACCCAGTACTTC
. | TRBJ2-6 | . | TRBV7-7 | CASSSLTGGRGGANVLTF | TGTGCCAGCAGCTCCTTGACCGGGGGGCGTGGAGGGGCCAACGTCCTGACTTTC
. | TRBJ2-3 | TRBD1 | TRBV25-1 | CASSELAGTGTDTQYF | TGTGCCAGCAGTGAATTGGCTGGGACAGGGACAGATACGCAGTATTTT
once | TRBJ2-7 | TRBD1 | TRBV5-4 | CASSGQGVTYEQYF | TGTGCCAGCTCGGGACAGGGGGTAACCTACGAGCAGTACTTC
few | TRBJ1-5 | . | TRBV7-2 | CASSPQTLNSNQPQHF | TGTGCCAGCAGCCCACAGACCCTAAATAGCAATCAGCCCCAGCATTTT
. | TRBJ1-1 | . | TRBV3-1/TRBV3-2 | CASSQGGGATEAFF | TGTGCCAGCAGCCAAGGGGGGGGAGCAACTGAAGCTTTCTTT
. | TRBJ1-6 | TRBD1 | TRBV24-1 | CATAGTGESPLHF | TGTGCCACCGCCGGGACAGGGGAATCACCCCTCCACTTT
. | TRBJ2-7 | TRBD1 | TRBV9 | CASSVGGQATYEQYF | TGTGCCAGCAGCGTAGGCGGACAGGCAACCTACGAGCAGTACTTC
. | TRBJ2-1 | . | TRBV4-2 | CASSQVSGRRSYNEQFF | TGTGCCAGCAGCCAAGTGTCAGGTAGGAGGTCCTACAATGAGCAGTTCTTC
. | TRBJ1-3 | TRBD1 | TRBV4-1 | CASSQDLARGTGNTIYF | TGCGCCAGCAGCCAGGACCTGGCCAGGGGGACTGGAAACACCATATATTTT
. | TRBJ2-7 | . | TRBV27 | CASSSRAGPSEQYF | TGTGCCAGCAGTTCGCGGGCGGGACCTTCGGAGCAGTACTTC
. | TRBJ1-1 | . | TRBV10-3 | CAISDPATEAFF | TGTGCCATCAGTGACCCGGCCACTGAAGCTTTCTTT
. | TRBJ1-4 | . | TRBV2 | CASSERTINEKLFF | TGTGCCAGCAGTGAACGGACTATTAATGAAAAACTGTTTTTT
. | TRBJ1-2 | . | TRBV6-2/TRBV6-3 | CASSPGGRGYTF | TGTGCCAGCAGCCCCGGCGGGCGAGGCTACACCTTC
. | TRBJ1-5 | . | TRBV3-1/TRBV3-2 | CASSQGQHVQPQHF | TGTGCCAGCAGCCAAGGACAGCACGTTCAGCCCCAGCATTTT
once | TRBJ2-7 | . | TRBV3-1/TRBV3-2 | CASSQAGLGGYEQYF | TGTGCCAGCAGCCAGGCGGGACTCGGGGGCTACGAGCAGTACTTC
. | TRBJ2-5 | . | TRBV5-4 | CASSLGAFETQYF | TGTGCCAGCAGCTTAGGAGCCTTCGAGACCCAGTACTTC
. | TRBJ2-3 | TRBD2 | TRBV24-1 | CATSAGGGSTDTQYF | TGTGCCACCAGTGCCGGGGGAGGGTCCACCGATACGCAGTATTTT
. | TRBJ1-2 | TRBD1 | TRBV2 | CASSRGQGDYGYTF | TGTGCCAGCAGCCGGGGCCAGGGGGACTATGGCTACACCTTC
. | TRBJ2-3 | TRBD1 | TRBV6-5 | CASSRDRSTDTQYF | TGTGCCAGCAGCCGGGACAGAAGCACAGATACGCAGTATTTT
. | TRBJ2-7 | TRBD1 | TRBV25-1 | CASTSGTGDYEQYF | TGTGCCAGCACATCCGGGACAGGGGACTACGAGCAGTACTTC
. | TRBJ1-3 | . | TRBV30 | CAWSAGANGNTIYF | TGTGCCTGGAGTGCAGGGGCCAATGGAAACACCATATATTTT
. | TRBJ1-3 | . | TRBV5-1 | CASSPEPQWGFSGNTIYF | TGCGCCAGCAGCCCTGAACCCCAGTGGGGGTTCTCAGGAAACACCATATATTTT
. | TRBJ1-1 | TRBD1 | TRBV5-1 | CASSPDRGSEAFF | TGCGCCAGCAGCCCGGACAGGGGTTCTGAAGCTTTCTTT
once | TRBJ1-3 | TRBD1 | TRBV5-1 | CASSPSGGSGNTIYF | TGCGCCAGCAGCCCTTCAGGGGGCTCTGGAAACACCATATATTTT
. | TRBJ1-5 | . | TRBV24-1 | CATSDYRDNQPQHF | TGTGCCACCAGTGATTACAGGGACAATCAGCCCCAGCATTTT
. | TRBJ2-5 | . | TRBV27 | CASSLSFRVWVETQYF | TGTGCCAGCAGTTTAAGTTTTAGGGTTTGGGTGGAGACCCAGTACTTC
. | TRBJ2-7 | . | TRBV11-2 | CASSGSYEQYF | TGTGCCAGCAGCGGGTCTTACGAGCAGTACTTC
. | TRBJ2-5 | . | TRBV5-1 | CASSLTSGSQETQYF | TGCGCCAGCAGCTTGACAAGCGGCAGCCAAGAGACCCAGTACTTC
. | TRBJ2-2 | TRBD1 | TRBV5-1 | CASSLYGQGGPGELFF | TGCGCCAGCAGCTTATACGGACAGGGAGGTCCCGGGGAGCTGTTTTTT
. | TRBJ2-7 | TRBD2 | TRBV9 | CASSVAGGSAYEQYF | TGTGCCAGCAGCGTAGCCGGCGGGAGTGCCTACGAGCAGTACTTC
. | TRBJ2-1 | . | TRBV7-9 | CASSPAWISEQFF | TGTGCCAGCAGCCCCGCATGGATCAGCGAGCAGTTCTTC
once | TRBJ2-1 | . | TRBV19 | CASSRDSAYNEQFF | TGTGCCAGTAGTAGAGACAGTGCTTACAATGAGCAGTTCTTC
. | TRBJ1-6 | . | TRBV6-5 | CASRPANNSPLHF | TGTGCCAGCAGGCCGGCCAATAATTCACCCCTCCACTTT
. | TRBJ1-6 | . | TRBV3-1/TRBV3-2 | CASSPGGQRYNSPLHF | TGTGCCAGCAGCCCTGGGGGGCAGAGGTATAATTCACCCCTCCACTTT
. | TRBJ2-2 | TRBD2 | TRBV5-1 | CASSFSTSGRESTGELFF | TGCGCCAGCAGCTTTTCAACTAGCGGGAGGGAGTCAACCGGGGAGCTGTTTTTT
. | TRBJ1-2 | . | TRBV7-2 | CASSLGRLNYGYTF | TGTGCCAGCAGCTTGGGGAGACTTAACTATGGCTACACCTTC
. | TRBJ1-2 | . | TRBV29-1 | CSVLGHPGGYTF | TGCAGCGTTCTTGGACATCCCGGGGGCTACACCTTC
. | TRBJ1-4 | . | TRBV6-5 | CASRSQRNEKLFF | TGTGCCAGCAGGAGCCAGCGGAATGAAAAACTGTTTTTT
. | TRBJ2-2 | . | TRBV12-5 | CASGTPEGRGELFF | TGTGCTAGTGGTACCCCCGAGGGTAGGGGGGAGCTGTTTTTT
once | TRBJ1-2 | . | TRBV5-4 | CASSLAEGGYTF | TGTGCCAGCAGCTTGGCTGAAGGGGGCTACACCTTC
. | TRBJ2-1 | TRBD1 | TRBV7-8 | CASSLGQGSPNEQFF | TGTGCCAGCAGCTTAGGACAGGGCTCCCCCAATGAGCAGTTCTTC
. | TRBJ1-2 | TRBD1 | TRBV4-1 | CASSRRLTGDYGYTF | TGCGCCAGCAGCCGCCGTTTAACAGGGGATTATGGCTACACCTTC